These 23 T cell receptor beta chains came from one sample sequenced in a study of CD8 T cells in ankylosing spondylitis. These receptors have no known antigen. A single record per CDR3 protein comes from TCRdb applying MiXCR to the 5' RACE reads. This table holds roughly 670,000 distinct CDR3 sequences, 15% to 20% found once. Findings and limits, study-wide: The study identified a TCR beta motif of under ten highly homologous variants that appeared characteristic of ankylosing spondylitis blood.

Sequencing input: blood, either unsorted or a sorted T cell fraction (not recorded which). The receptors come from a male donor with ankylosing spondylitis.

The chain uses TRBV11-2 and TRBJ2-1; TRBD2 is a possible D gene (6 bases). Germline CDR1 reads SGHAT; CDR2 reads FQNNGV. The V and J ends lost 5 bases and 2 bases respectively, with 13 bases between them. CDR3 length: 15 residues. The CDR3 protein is CASSRPRGAYNEQFF. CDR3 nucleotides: TGTGCCAGCAGCCGCCCGCGGGGCGCCTACAATGAGCAGTTCTTC.

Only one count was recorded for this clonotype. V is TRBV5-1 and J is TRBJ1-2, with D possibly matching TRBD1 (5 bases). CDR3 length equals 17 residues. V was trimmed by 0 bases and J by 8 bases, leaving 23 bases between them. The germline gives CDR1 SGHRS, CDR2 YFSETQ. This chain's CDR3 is CASSLEAPGSGSQGYTF. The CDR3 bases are TGCGCCAGCAGCTTGGAAGCCCCCGGCTCAGGGTCTCAAGGCTACACCTTC.

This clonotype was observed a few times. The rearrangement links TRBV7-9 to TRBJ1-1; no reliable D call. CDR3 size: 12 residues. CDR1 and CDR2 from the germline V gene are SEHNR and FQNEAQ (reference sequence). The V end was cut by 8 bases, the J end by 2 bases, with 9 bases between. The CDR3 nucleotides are TGTGCCAGCGCCTTCTCCAACACTGAAGCTTTCTTT. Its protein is CASAFSNTEAFF.

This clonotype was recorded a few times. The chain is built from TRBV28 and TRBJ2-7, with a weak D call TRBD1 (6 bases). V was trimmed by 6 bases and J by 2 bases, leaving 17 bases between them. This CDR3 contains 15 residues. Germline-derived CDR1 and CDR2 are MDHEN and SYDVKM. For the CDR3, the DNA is TGTGCCAGCAGCGCATCCTTTCGGGACACCTACGAGCAGTACTTC. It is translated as CASSASFRDTYEQYF.

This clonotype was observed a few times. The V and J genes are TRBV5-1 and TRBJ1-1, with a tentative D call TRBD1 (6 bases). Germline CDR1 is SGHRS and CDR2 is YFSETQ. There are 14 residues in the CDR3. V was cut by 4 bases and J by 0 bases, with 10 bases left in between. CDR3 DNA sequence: TGCGCCAGCAGCATTCAGGGGTTGAACACTGAAGCTTTCTTT. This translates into CASSIQGLNTEAFF.

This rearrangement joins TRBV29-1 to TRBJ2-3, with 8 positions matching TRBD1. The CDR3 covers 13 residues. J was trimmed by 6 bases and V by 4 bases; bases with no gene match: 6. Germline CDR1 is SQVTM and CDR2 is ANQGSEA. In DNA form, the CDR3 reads TGCAGCGTTGGGAACAGGGGGATGGATACGCAGTATTTT. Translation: CSVGNRGMDTQYF.

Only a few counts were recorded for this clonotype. CDR3 DNA sequence: TGTGCCAGCAGGCTGACCACAGGGCCTGGAAACACCATATATTTT. Encoded protein: CASRLTTGPGNTIYF. The rearrangement joins TRBV2 to TRBJ1-3; possibly TRBD1 for D (6 bases). CDR1 is SNHLY, CDR2 FYNNEI, per germline. Trimming pared 6 bases from V and 2 bases from J, leaving 14 bases between. This CDR3 contains 15 residues.

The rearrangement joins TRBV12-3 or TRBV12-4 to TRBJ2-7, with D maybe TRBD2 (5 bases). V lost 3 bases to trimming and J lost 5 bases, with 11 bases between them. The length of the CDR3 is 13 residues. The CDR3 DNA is TGTGCCAGCAGTTTCTGGCAGGAGGACGAGCAGTACTTC. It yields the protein CASSFWQEDEQYF.

The CDR3 nucleotides read TGCGCCAGCAGCTTTTTTCTAGCGGGAACCTCCTACGAGCAGTACTTC. Amino acid sequence: CASSFFLAGTSYEQYF. The V gene is TRBV5-1, the J gene TRBJ2-7; 9 bases agree with TRBD2. The germline V gene encodes CDR1 SGHRS and CDR2 YFSETQ. The CDR3 totals 16 residues. V was clipped by 2 bases and J by 0 bases; unmatched bases: 6.

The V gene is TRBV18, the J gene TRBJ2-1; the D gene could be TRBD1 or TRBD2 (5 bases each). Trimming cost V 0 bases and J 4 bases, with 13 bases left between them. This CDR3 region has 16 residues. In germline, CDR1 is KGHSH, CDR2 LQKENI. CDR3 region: CASSPPEGMGYNEQFF. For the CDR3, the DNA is TGTGCCAGCTCACCACCAGAGGGGATGGGTTACAATGAGCAGTTCTTC.

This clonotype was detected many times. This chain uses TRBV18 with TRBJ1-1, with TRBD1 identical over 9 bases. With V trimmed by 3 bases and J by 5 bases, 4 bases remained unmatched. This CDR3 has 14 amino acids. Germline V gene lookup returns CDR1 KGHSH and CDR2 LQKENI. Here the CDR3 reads CASSPGQGTTEAFF. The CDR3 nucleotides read TGTGCCAGCTCACCTGGACAGGGGACGACTGAAGCTTTCTTT.

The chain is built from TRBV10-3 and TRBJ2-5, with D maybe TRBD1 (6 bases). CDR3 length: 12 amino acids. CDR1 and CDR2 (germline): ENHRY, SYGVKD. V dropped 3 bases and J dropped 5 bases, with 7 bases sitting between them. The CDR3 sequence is CAISETGETQYF. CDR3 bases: TGTGCCATCAGTGAAACAGGGGAGACCCAGTACTTC.

CDR3 nucleotides: TGTGCCAGCAGCGTAGTTGAGCTGACCGGGGAGCTGTTTTTT. The encoded protein is CASSVVELTGELFF. This chain connects TRBV9 to TRBJ2-2; D is ambiguous. V shed 0 bases and J shed 5 bases, with 8 bases lying between them. The germline V gene encodes CDR1 SGDLS and CDR2 YYNGEE. This CDR3 contains 14 residues.

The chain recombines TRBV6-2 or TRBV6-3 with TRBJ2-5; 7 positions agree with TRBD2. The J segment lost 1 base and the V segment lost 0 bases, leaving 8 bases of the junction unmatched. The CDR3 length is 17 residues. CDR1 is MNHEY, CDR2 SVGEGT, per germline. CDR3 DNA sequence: TGTGCCAGCAGTTACTCACTCCCGGGGGGTCCCCAAGAGACCCAGTACTTC. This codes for CASSYSLPGGPQETQYF.

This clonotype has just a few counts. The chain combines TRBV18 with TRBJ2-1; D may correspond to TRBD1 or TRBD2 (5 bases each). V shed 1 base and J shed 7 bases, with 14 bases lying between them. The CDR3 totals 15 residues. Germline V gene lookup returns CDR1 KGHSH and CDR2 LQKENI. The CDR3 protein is CASSPLQGETNEQFF. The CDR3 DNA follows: TGTGCCAGCTCACCACTGCAGGGAGAGACGAATGAGCAGTTCTTC. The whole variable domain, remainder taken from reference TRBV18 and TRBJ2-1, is NAGVMQNPRHLVRRRGQEARLRCSPMKGHSHVYWYRQLPEEGLKFMVYLQKENIIDESGMPKERFSAEFPKEGPSILRIQQVVRGDSAAYFCASSPLQGETNEQFFGPGTRLTVL.

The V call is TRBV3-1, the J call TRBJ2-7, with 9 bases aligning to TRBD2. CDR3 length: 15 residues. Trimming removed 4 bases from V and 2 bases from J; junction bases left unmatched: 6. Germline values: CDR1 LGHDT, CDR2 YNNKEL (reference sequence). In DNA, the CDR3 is TGTGCCAGCAGCCCAATAGCGGGAGAGCCCTACGAGCAGTACTTC. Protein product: CASSPIAGEPYEQYF.

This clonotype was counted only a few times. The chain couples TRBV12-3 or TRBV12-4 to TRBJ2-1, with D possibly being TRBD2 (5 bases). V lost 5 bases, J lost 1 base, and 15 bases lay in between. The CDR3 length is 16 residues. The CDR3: CASSPRTGLSYNEQFF. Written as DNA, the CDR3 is TGTGCCAGCAGTCCTCGGACTGGGCTATCCTACAATGAGCAGTTCTTC.

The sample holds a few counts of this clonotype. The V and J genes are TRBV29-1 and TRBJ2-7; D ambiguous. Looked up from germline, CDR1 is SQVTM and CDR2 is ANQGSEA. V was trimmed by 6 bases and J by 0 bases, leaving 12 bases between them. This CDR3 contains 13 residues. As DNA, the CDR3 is TGCAGCGTGCACCTCAGTGGCTCCTACGAGCAGTACTTC. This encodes CSVHLSGSYEQYF.

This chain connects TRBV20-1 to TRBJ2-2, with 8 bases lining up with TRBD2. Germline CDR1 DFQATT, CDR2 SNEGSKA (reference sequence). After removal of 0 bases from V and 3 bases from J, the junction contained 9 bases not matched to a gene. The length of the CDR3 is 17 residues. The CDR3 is CSARDGTREWDTGELFF. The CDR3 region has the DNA TGCAGTGCTAGAGACGGGACTAGAGAGTGGGACACCGGGGAGCTGTTTTTT.

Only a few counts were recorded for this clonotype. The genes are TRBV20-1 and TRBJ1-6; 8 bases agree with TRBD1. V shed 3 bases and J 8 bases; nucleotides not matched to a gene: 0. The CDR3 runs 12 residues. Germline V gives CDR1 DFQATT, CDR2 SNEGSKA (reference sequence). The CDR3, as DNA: TGCAGTGCTAGGACAGGGGATTCACCCCTCCACTTT. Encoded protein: CSARTGDSPLHF.

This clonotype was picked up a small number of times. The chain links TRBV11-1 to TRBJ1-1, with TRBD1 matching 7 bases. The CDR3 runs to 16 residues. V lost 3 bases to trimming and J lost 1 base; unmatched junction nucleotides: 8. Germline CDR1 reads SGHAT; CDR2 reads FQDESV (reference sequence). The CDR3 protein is CASSFERRGPNTEAFF. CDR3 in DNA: TGTGCCAGCAGCTTTGAGCGGAGGGGGCCGAACACTGAAGCTTTCTTT.

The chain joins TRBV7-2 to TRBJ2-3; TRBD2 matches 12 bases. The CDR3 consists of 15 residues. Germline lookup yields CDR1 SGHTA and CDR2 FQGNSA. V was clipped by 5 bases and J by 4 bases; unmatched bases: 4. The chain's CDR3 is CASSPSGGAPDTQYF. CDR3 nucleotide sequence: TGTGCCAGCAGCCCTAGCGGGGGGGCCCCAGATACGCAGTATTTT.

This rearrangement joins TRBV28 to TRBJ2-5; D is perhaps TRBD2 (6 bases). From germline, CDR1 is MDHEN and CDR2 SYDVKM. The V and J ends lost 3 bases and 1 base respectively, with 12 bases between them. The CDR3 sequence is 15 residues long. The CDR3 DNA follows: TGTGCCAGCAGTTTCCCGCGGGGACCCCAAGAGACCCAGTACTTC. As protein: CASSFPRGPQETQYF.